This is a list of T cell receptor beta chains from one sample in a study of blood T cells in healthy people across ages. MiXCR, applied by TCRdb to the 5' RACE reads, yields one record per CDR3 protein. The sample contains around 2 million distinct CDR3 sequences, 35% to 50% of which appear only once. Sequenced sample: blood. These receptors were taken from a human donor in good health. Each CDR3 is given with its conserved first and last residue. D genes are given only for firm matches. A row's size may be missing; if present it is once, few, many or a size class.

D gene,V gene,J gene,clone size,CDR3 DNA,CDR3 protein
.,TRBV11-3,TRBJ2-7,few,TGTGCCAGCAGCTTAACCCCAGGGTCACCCTACGAGCAGTACTTC,CASSLTPGSPYEQYF
.,TRBV4-3,TRBJ1-2,.,TGCGCCAGCAGCCAAGGCACAGGCGCCTCCTATGGCTACACCTTC,CASSQGTGASYGYTF
.,TRBV4-3,TRBJ1-6,few,TGCGCCAGCAGCCAAGATTTCAGGGGCAATTCACCCCTCCACTTT,CASSQDFRGNSPLHF
TRBD1,TRBV9,TRBJ2-1,.,TGTGCCAGCAGCGTAGGGGACAGGGGGGATGAGCAGTTCTTC,CASSVGDRGDEQFF
.,TRBV20-1,TRBJ2-7,.,TGCAGTGCTTCCCCAGGGGACGAGCAGTACTTC,CSASPGDEQYF
TRBD1,TRBV20-1,TRBJ1-5,once,TGCAGTGCTAGAGGAACAGGGGAACGCAGATATAGCAATCAGCCCCAGCATTTT,CSARGTGERRYSNQPQHF
TRBD2,TRBV7-2,TRBJ2-1,few,TGTGCCAGCAGCTTAGATCCTAGCGGGGGTGATGAGCAGTTCTTC,CASSLDPSGGDEQFF
TRBD1,TRBV4-1,TRBJ2-1,.,TGCGCCAGCAGCCACCCCGGGACAGGGCTAGTTGAGCAGTTCTTC,CASSHPGTGLVEQFF
.,TRBV7-9,TRBJ1-2,few,TGTGCCAGCAGCCCATTGCAAGGACAAGCTAACTATGGCTACACCTTC,CASSPLQGQANYGYTF
TRBD1,TRBV19,TRBJ1-2,.,TGTGCCAGTGGGACAGGGCGTTTAAATGGCTACACCTTC,CASGTGRLNGYTF
TRBD1,TRBV20-1,TRBJ2-1,.,TGCAGTGCCCAACGAGTACAGGGGGGCAATGAGCAGTTCTTC,CSAQRVQGGNEQFF
TRBD1,TRBV29-1,TRBJ1-2,.,TGCAGCGCAGACCGGGACAGCTATGGCTACACCTTC,CSADRDSYGYTF
.,TRBV7-9,TRBJ2-7,few,TGTGCCAGCAGCTTTGCCCCCGGGGTAAAAGGGGAGCAGTACTTC,CASSFAPGVKGEQYF
TRBD2,TRBV4-3,TRBJ2-1,few,TGCGCCAGCAGCCAAGATGCCCGGGCTAGCGGAAACAATGGGCAGTTCTTC,CASSQDARASGNNGQFF
.,TRBV7-2,TRBJ1-2,few,TGTGCCAGCAGCTTATTGCGGGGCCGGGGCTACACCTTC,CASSLLRGRGYTF
.,TRBV6-6,TRBJ2-3,.,TGTGCCAGCAGTGGGGGGTCGCTCGGGGATACGCAGTATTTT,CASSGGSLGDTQYF
.,TRBV7-6,TRBJ2-3,.,TGTGCCAGCAGCCACTGGGAGGGCACAGATACGCAGTATTTT,CASSHWEGTDTQYF
.,TRBV25-1,TRBJ1-2,.,TGTGCTAGCAGTGGGGGGACCGCGGCCCACTATGGCTACACCTTC,CASSGGTAAHYGYTF
TRBD1,TRBV28,TRBJ2-7,.,TGTGCCAGCAGTCTTAGAGGACAGGGATTGGGCTACGAGCAGTACTTC,CASSLRGQGLGYEQYF
.,TRBV11-1,TRBJ2-5,.,TGTGCCAGCAGCAAACGGTGGGAAGAGACCCAGTACTTC,CASSKRWEETQYF
.,TRBV10-3,TRBJ2-6,few,TGTGCCATCAGTGATCTGGCCTCTGGGGCCAACGTCCTGACTTTC,CAISDLASGANVLTF
.,TRBV29-1,TRBJ2-7,few,TGCAGCGTTGAATCTGGCGATTCCTACGAGCAGTACTTC,CSVESGDSYEQYF
.,TRBV6-1,TRBJ2-3,.,TGTGCCAGCAGTGCTAAGGGGCGGGGGCTCACAGATACGCAGTATTTT,CASSAKGRGLTDTQYF
TRBD2,TRBV6-5,TRBJ2-5,few,TGTGCCAGCAGTTACCGATTAATTGCTAGCGGGGGGTTCGGTTGGCAAGAGACCCAGTACTTC,CASSYRLIASGGFGWQETQYF
.,TRBV4-1,TRBJ2-1,few,TGCGCCAGCAGATTTGAACAGAGCTCCTACAATGAGCAGTTCTTC,CASRFEQSSYNEQFF
.,TRBV20-1,TRBJ2-7,.,TGCAGTGCTAGAGCCGACCTGGCCTACGAGCAGTACTTC,CSARADLAYEQYF
.,TRBV7-9,TRBJ1-4,few,TGTGCCAGCAGCTTAAGAACAGAAGAGGGAAAACTGTTTTTT,CASSLRTEEGKLFF
.,TRBV6-2/TRBV6-3,TRBJ1-5,few,TGTGCCAGCAGTTACCCGATTGGGCAGGGGTCCCCGCCCCAGCATTTT,CASSYPIGQGSPPQHF
.,TRBV29-1,TRBJ2-1,few,TGCAACGTTGACCGACTAGGATGGTGGAATGAGCAGTTCTTC,CNVDRLGWWNEQFF
.,TRBV7-2,TRBJ2-7,.,TGTGCCAGCAGCAACGGGGTCCGGGGCTCCTACGAGCAGTACTTC,CASSNGVRGSYEQYF
.,TRBV7-9,TRBJ1-2,.,TGTGCCAGCAGCCTCGGCGGGGGCTTTGATGGCTACACCTTC,CASSLGGGFDGYTF
.,TRBV6-6,TRBJ2-7,few,TGTGCCAGCAGTTTCCCGGGACGATACGAGCAGTACTTC,CASSFPGRYEQYF
.,TRBV7-2,TRBJ2-1,few,TGTGCCAGCAGCCATAGACAGGTACCCTACAATGAGCAGTTCTTC,CASSHRQVPYNEQFF
.,TRBV12-3/TRBV12-4,TRBJ2-3,many,TGTGCCAGCAGCTTATTAGATACGCAGTATTTT,CASSLLDTQYF
TRBD1,TRBV6-6,TRBJ2-7,.,TGTGCCAGCATCCCTGGGGACAGTCTCCTTTACGAGCAGTACTTC,CASIPGDSLLYEQYF
.,TRBV6-2/TRBV6-3,TRBJ2-5,few,TGTGCCAGCAGTTATAGGCAGGGCCCACAAGAGACCCAGTACTTC,CASSYRQGPQETQYF
.,TRBV29-1,TRBJ2-3,.,TGCAGCGTTGAGCTGGGGTTTAGCACAGATACGCAGTATTTT,CSVELGFSTDTQYF
.,TRBV7-9,TRBJ2-1,.,TGTGCCAGCAGCAGTCTAGCTTTCGATGAGCAGTTCTTC,CASSSLAFDEQFF
.,TRBV7-2,TRBJ2-7,.,TGTGCCAGCAGCCCGTGGTCAGGCCCTGATACCTACGAGCAGTACTTC,CASSPWSGPDTYEQYF